Listed below are T cell receptor beta chains from one sample, sequenced in a study of blood T cell repertoires in COVID-19. Only in-frame clones appear in the TCRdb table, and some are missing; sequencing was by immunoSEQ multiplex PCR. The table has tens of thousands of clones, 80% seen once. Material for sequencing was peripheral blood. The receptor source for this set is a woman in her seventies with acute or convalescent COVID-19. Both conserved end residues are part of each CDR3. A D gene is named only where the DNA matches it firmly. A clone size is listed for some rows: how often the clone was seen (once, few, many), or a class if it is expanded.

v_call	d_call	clone_size	j_call	cdr3_aa	cdr3_nt
TRBV5-1	-	few	TRBJ1-2	CASSLEGNYGYTF	TGCGCCAGCAGCTTGGAGGGGAACTATGGCTACACCTTC
TRBV12-3/TRBV12-4	TRBD1	-	TRBJ1-2	CASSRTGYGYTF	TGTGCCAGCAGCAGGACAGGGTATGGCTACACCTTC
TRBV5-1	-	-	TRBJ1-4	CASRGGLLATNEKLFF	TGCGCCAGCAGAGGAGGACTCCTAGCAACTAATGAAAAACTGTTTTTT
TRBV18	-	-	TRBJ2-2	CASSPPRQGITGELFF	TGTGCCAGCTCACCACCTAGGCAGGGGATTACCGGGGAGCTGTTTTTT
TRBV27	-	-	TRBJ2-3	CASSLGAGTDTQYF	TGTGCCAGCAGTTTAGGGGCTGGCACAGATACGCAGTATTTT
TRBV18	TRBD2	-	TRBJ2-3	CASSPERGVEDTQYF	TGTGCCAGCTCACCGGAGCGGGGGGTTGAAGATACGCAGTATTTT
TRBV11-2	-	-	TRBJ2-1	CASSLRQLNEQFF	TGTGCCAGCAGCTTGCGACAGTTAAATGAGCAGTTCTTC
TRBV7-9	-	-	TRBJ1-2	CASSFQGTGYGYTF	TGTGCCAGCAGCTTTCAGGGGACGGGCTATGGCTACACCTTC
TRBV7-3	TRBD1	few	TRBJ1-3	CASSSGQGENTIYF	TGTGCCAGCAGCTCGGGACAGGGGGAGAACACCATATATTTT
TRBV15	-	few	TRBJ2-6	CATSPRRDYSSGANVLTF	TGTGCCACCAGTCCGAGGAGAGACTATAGCTCTGGGGCCAACGTCCTGACTTTC
TRBV10-3	TRBD1	-	TRBJ1-2	CAISDPGQGRGYTF	TGTGCCATCAGTGACCCAGGACAGGGAAGAGGCTACACCTTC
TRBV25-1	-	few	TRBJ1-1	CASSELGWGGETEAFF	TGTGCCAGCAGTGAATTAGGGTGGGGAGGAGAAACTGAAGCTTTCTTT
TRBV29-1	TRBD1	few	TRBJ1-2	CSVEQGVGGYTF	TGCAGCGTTGAACAGGGGGTGGGCGGCTACACCTTC
TRBV19	TRBD2	-	TRBJ2-5	CASRRTSGESRHQETQYF	TGTGCCAGTAGACGTACTAGCGGGGAGTCGAGGCACCAAGAGACCCAGTACTTC
TRBV12-3/TRBV12-4	-	-	TRBJ2-2	CASSLQGNGELFF	TGTGCCAGCAGTTTACAGGGGAACGGGGAGCTGTTTTTT
TRBV9	TRBD2	-	TRBJ2-1	CASSVESRGLEQFF	TGTGCCAGCAGCGTAGAGTCTCGGGGACTAGAGCAGTTCTTC
TRBV11-2	-	-	TRBJ1-6	CASSLGATDNSPLHF	TGTGCCAGCAGCTTGGGAGCCACGGATAATTCACCCCTCCACTTT
TRBV6-1	TRBD2	-	TRBJ2-7	CASSEYPGGGGYEQYF	TGTGCCAGCAGTGAATATCCGGGCGGGGGGGGTTACGAGCAGTACTTC
TRBV7-9	-	-	TRBJ1-5	CASSPSGQDNQPQHF	TGTGCCAGCAGCCCGAGTGGGCAAGACAATCAGCCCCAGCATTTT
TRBV9	TRBD2	-	TRBJ2-5	CASSVGLAGETQYF	TGTGCCAGCAGCGTGGGACTAGCGGGGGAGACCCAGTACTTC
TRBV19	-	-	TRBJ2-7	CASSTRLGRATRSYEQYF	TGTGCCAGTAGTACCCGATTAGGGCGGGCGACACGCTCCTACGAGCAGTACTTC
TRBV5-5	TRBD1	-	TRBJ1-2	CASSLRDRAPNYGYTF	TGTGCCAGCAGCTTGAGGGACAGGGCCCCTAACTATGGCTACACCTTC
TRBV14	-	once	TRBJ2-7	CASSQEMGLFGEQYF	TGTGCCAGCAGCCAAGAAATGGGCCTCTTCGGCGAGCAGTACTTC
TRBV6-2/TRBV6-3	-	-	TRBJ1-1	CASSYQGADTEAFF	TGTGCCAGCAGTTACCAGGGTGCGGACACTGAAGCTTTCTTT
TRBV7-2	TRBD1	-	TRBJ1-6	CASRPQGASYNSPLHF	TGTGCCAGCAGACCACAGGGGGCTTCCTATAATTCACCCCTCCACTTT
TRBV18	TRBD2	once	TRBJ2-1	CASSRGGGGQNNEQFF	TGTGCCAGCTCACGCGGGGGGGGCGGCCAAAACAATGAGCAGTTCTTC
TRBV4-3	-	-	TRBJ2-1	CATGEIITSNEQFF	TGCGCCACGGGGGAAATTATAACCTCCAATGAGCAGTTCTTC
TRBV14	TRBD2	once	TRBJ2-7	CASSPERGGYEQYF	TGTGCCAGCAGCCCCGAGCGGGGGGGCTACGAGCAGTACTTC
TRBV6-5	-	-	TRBJ1-5	CASSPVRGSNQPQHF	TGTGCCAGCAGTCCCGTCCGGGGGTCTAATCAGCCCCAGCATTTT
TRBV5-1	TRBD1	-	TRBJ2-3	CASSPDRPRPDTQYF	TGCGCCAGCAGCCCGGACAGGCCTCGGCCAGATACGCAGTATTTT
TRBV4-3	TRBD1	-	TRBJ2-2	CASSQDGTGRRVGELFF	TGCGCCAGCAGCCAAGATGGGACAGGCCGAAGAGTCGGGGAGCTGTTTTTT
TRBV6-2/TRBV6-3	-	-	TRBJ1-1	CASSYSLGGTEAFF	TGTGCCAGCAGTTACTCGTTGGGGGGGACTGAAGCTTTCTTT
TRBV4-2	-	-	TRBJ1-5	CASSQDTVWRGGSNQPQHF	TGTGCCAGCAGCCAAGATACGGTTTGGCGGGGTGGGAGCAATCAGCCCCAGCATTTT
TRBV2	-	-	TRBJ2-2	CASSFDGRGIGELFF	TGTGCCAGCAGCTTCGACGGAAGGGGGATCGGGGAGCTGTTTTTT
TRBV5-6	TRBD1	few	TRBJ1-2	CASSGTSGTGYGYTF	TGTGCCAGCAGCGGGACCTCCGGGACAGGCTATGGCTACACCTTC
TRBV27	-	-	TRBJ1-2	CASSLEILRSYGYTF	TGTGCCAGCAGTTTAGAGATCCTAAGGAGCTATGGCTACACCTTC
TRBV19	-	once	TRBJ1-2	CASSRKGVFLYTF	TGTGCCAGTAGTCGAAAGGGAGTATTTCTCTACACCTTC
TRBV29-1	-	-	TRBJ1-1	CSGARGVGTEAFF	TGCAGCGGCGCCAGGGGTGTTGGCACTGAAGCTTTCTTT
TRBV10-3	-	-	TRBJ2-7	CAISGLRDNYEQYF	TGTGCCATCAGCGGCCTCCGGGACAACTACGAGCAGTACTTC
TRBV4-3	-	-	TRBJ2-1	CASSQDQGYNEQFF	TGCGCCAGCAGCCAAGACCAGGGGTACAATGAGCAGTTCTTC
TRBV6-5	-	-	TRBJ2-2	CASSSPGTGELFF	TGTGCCAGCAGTTCCCCAGGGACCGGGGAGCTGTTTTTT
TRBV2	-	-	TRBJ2-2	CASSEAGGFGELFF	TGTGCCAGCAGTGAAGCGGGAGGTTTCGGGGAGCTGTTTTTT
TRBV29-1	TRBD1	once	TRBJ1-1	CSVETGLNTEAFF	TGCAGCGTTGAGACAGGGCTGAACACTGAAGCTTTCTTT
TRBV7-9	TRBD1	-	TRBJ2-7	CASSHDRGSYEQYF	TGTGCCAGCAGCCACGACAGGGGCTCCTACGAGCAGTACTTC
TRBV7-9	-	-	TRBJ2-2	CASSQINTGELFF	TGTGCCAGCAGTCAGATTAACACCGGGGAGCTGTTTTTT
TRBV14	-	-	TRBJ1-1	CASSQDFSGYEAFF	TGTGCCAGCAGCCAAGATTTTTCAGGGTATGAGGCTTTCTTT
TRBV3-1/TRBV3-2	-	-	TRBJ1-1	CASSQVRETEAFF	TGTGCCAGCAGCCAAGTTCGGGAAACTGAAGCTTTCTTT
TRBV7-9	TRBD2	once	TRBJ2-2	CASTPGGPQTGELFF	TGTGCCAGCACCCCGGGGGGACCCCAAACCGGGGAGCTGTTTTTT
TRBV12-3/TRBV12-4	-	-	TRBJ2-5	CASSLDFGTQYF	TGTGCCAGCAGTTTAGACTTTGGGACCCAGTACTTC
TRBV27	TRBD2	-	TRBJ2-1	CASSFSLAGGRNEQFF	TGTGCCAGCAGTTTTTCACTAGCGGGGGGCAGGAATGAGCAGTTCTTC
TRBV7-3	-	-	TRBJ1-1	CASSLNPGGPMNTEAFF	TGTGCCAGCAGCTTAAACCCGGGGGGTCCAATGAACACTGAAGCTTTCTTT
TRBV9	-	-	TRBJ2-3	CASSVIGDSRTDTQYF	TGTGCCAGCAGCGTAATCGGGGACTCCCGCACAGATACGCAGTATTTT
TRBV2	TRBD1	-	TRBJ2-6	CASSAQGALPLSGANVLTF	TGTGCCAGCAGTGCGCAGGGGGCACTCCCACTCTCTGGGGCCAACGTCCTGACTTTC
TRBV4-3	-	-	TRBJ1-1	CASSQEEWRGTEAFF	TGCGCCAGCAGCCAAGAAGAGTGGAGGGGCACTGAAGCTTTCTTT
TRBV7-3	TRBD2	-	TRBJ2-2	CASRGLADTGELFF	TGTGCCAGCAGAGGACTAGCGGACACCGGGGAGCTGTTTTTT
TRBV2	TRBD2	few	TRBJ2-1	CASSEEASGPLREQFF	TGTGCCAGCAGTGAAGAGGCTAGCGGGCCCCTCCGGGAGCAGTTCTTC
TRBV2	TRBD1	-	TRBJ2-1	CASRGQGRNEQFF	TGTGCCAGCAGAGGACAGGGGAGAAATGAGCAGTTCTTC